This T cell receptor (beta chain) was recovered during a study of technical replicates of blood from several donors. Profiled with immunoSEQ multiplex PCR; TCRdb holds only in-frame clones, not every one. This table has around 80,000 clones, roughly 98% appearing once. Germline assignment: CDR1 MNHNS and CDR2 SASEGT. V dropped 8 bases and J dropped 2 bases, with 18 bases sitting between them. This CDR3 is built from 15 residues. The genes are TRBV6-1 and TRBJ2-5, with a weak D call TRBD2 (6 bases). The receptor was derived from a human donor in good health. The sequenced sample consisted of T cells isolated from PBMCs. CDR3 amino acids: CASVIGGIRQETQYF. The DNA of the CDR3 is TGTGCCAGCGTCATTGGGGGGATCCGGCAAGAGACCCAGTACTTC.